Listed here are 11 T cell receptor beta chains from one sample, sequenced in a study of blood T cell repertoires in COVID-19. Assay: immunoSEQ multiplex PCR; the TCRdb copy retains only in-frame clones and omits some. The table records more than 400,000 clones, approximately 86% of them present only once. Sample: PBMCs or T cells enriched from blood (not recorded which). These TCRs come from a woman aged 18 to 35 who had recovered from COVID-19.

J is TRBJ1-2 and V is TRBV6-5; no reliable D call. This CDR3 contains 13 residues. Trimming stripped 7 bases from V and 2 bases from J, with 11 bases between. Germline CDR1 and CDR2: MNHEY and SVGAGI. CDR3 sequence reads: CASTRGSNYGYTF. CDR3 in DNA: TGTGCCAGCACCAGAGGGTCCAACTATGGCTACACCTTC.

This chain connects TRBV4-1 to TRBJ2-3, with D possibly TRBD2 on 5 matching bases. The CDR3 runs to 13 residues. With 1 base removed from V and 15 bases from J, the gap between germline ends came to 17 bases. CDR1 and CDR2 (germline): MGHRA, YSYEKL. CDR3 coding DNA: TGCGCCAGCAGCCAAGTACAAAGCCGGCTAGCCTATTTT. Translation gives CASSQVQSRLAYF.

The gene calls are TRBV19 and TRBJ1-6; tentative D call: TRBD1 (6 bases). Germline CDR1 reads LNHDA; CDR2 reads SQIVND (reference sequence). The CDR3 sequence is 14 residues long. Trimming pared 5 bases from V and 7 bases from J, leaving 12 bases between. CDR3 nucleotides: TGTGCCAGTAGTGGCGACAGGCTCAATTCACCCCTCCACTTT. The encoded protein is CASSGDRLNSPLHF.

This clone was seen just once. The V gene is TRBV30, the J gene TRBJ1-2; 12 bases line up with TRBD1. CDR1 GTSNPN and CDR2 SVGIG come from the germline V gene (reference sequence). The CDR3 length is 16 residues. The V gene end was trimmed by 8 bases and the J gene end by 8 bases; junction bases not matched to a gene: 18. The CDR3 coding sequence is TGTGCCCGCTCGTCCCTCAAATCCGGGACAGGGGGCGGCTACACCTTC. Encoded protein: CARSSLKSGTGGGYTF. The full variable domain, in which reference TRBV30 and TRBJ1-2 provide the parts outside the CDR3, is SQTIHQWPATLVQPVGSPLSLECTVEGTSNPNLYWYRQAAGRGLQLLFYSVGIGQISSEVPQNLSASRPQDRQFILSSKKLLLSDSGFYLCARSSLKSGTGGGYTFGSGTRLTVV.

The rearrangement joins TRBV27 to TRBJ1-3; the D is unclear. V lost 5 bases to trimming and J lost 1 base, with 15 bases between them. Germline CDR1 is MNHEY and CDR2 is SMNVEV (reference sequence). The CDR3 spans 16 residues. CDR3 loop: CASSRYGRESGNTIYF. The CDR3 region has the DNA TGTGCCAGCAGTCGCTACGGACGGGAGTCTGGAAACACCATATATTTT.

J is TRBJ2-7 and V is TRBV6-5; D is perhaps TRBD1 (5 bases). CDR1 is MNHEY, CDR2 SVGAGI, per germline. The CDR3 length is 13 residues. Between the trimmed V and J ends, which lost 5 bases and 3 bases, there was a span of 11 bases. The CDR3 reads CASSRQRYYEQYF. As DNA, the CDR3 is TGTGCCAGCAGTCGACAGCGATACTACGAGCAGTACTTC.

CDR3 DNA: TGTGCCAGCAGCCGCTCTACTAGCGGGGGGAATGAGCAGTTCTTC. Protein sequence: CASSRSTSGGNEQFF. The chain couples TRBV3-1 (or the pseudogene TRBV3-2) to TRBJ2-1; 12 nucleotides agree with TRBD2. The ends lost 4 bases at V and 7 bases at J; junction bases unmatched: 5. Germline CDR1 and CDR2: LGHDT and YNNKEL (reference sequence). The CDR3 is 15 residues long.

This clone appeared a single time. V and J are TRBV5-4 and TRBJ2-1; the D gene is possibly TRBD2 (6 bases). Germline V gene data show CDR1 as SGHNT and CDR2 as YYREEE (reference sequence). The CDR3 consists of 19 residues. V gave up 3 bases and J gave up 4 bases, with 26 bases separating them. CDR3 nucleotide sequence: TGTGCCAGCAGCTCACGGCGGACGGGACTTTGGCAAAAGTACAATGAGCAGTTCTTC. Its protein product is CASSSRRTGLWQKYNEQFF.

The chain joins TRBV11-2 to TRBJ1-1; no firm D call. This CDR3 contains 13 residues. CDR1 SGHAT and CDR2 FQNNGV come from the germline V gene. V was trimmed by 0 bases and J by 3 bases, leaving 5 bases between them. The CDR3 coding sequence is TGTGCCAGCAGCTTAGAGGAGGACACTGAAGCTTTCTTT. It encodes CASSLEEDTEAFF.

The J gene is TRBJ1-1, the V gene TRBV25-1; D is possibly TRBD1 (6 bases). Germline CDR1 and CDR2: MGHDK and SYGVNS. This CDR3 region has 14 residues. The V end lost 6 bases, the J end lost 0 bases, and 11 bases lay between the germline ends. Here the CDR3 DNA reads TGTGCCAGCAGGGGACCAGGGGTGAACACTGAAGCTTTCTTT. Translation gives CASRGPGVNTEAFF.

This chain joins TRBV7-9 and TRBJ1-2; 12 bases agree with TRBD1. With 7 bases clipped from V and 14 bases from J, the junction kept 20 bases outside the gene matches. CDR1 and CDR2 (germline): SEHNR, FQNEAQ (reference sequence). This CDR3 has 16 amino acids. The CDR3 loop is CASTSNPGDRGLFVTF. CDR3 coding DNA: TGTGCCAGCACCTCAAACCCCGGGGACAGGGGGCTATTTGTGACCTTC.